Given below is one T cell receptor beta chain in context. Its antigen remains unidentified. The CDR3 covers 15 residues. CDR1 and CDR2 (germline): LNHDA, SQIVND (reference sequence). The ends were cut back, 4 bases at V and 4 bases at J, with 13 bases in the middle. The authors prepared the TCRbeta library with unique molecular identifiers. TCRdb re-derived calls from the PCR reads in MiXCR, one entry per CDR3 protein. Here the sample spans around 960,000 distinct CDR3 sequences, about 26% being singletons. This record comes from a study of T-cell reconstitution after alpha-beta-depleted transplantation in children. Study-wide points: The study traced high day-60 TCRbeta diversity in some patients to surviving recipient T cells and thymic progenitors. Newly produced T cells mostly provided counts and TCRbeta diversity after one year, as hyperexpanded clones declined. Approximately two months post-transplant, alpha-beta T cells reportedly originated from several hundred expanded graft clones.

The sequenced sample was PBMCs, mostly from graft donor cells, obtained 360 days after TCRalphabeta/CD19-depleted stem cell transplant. The sequence was collected from a boy in the first two years of life who had a stem cell transplant for SCID, so the T cells may come from the graft donor. The J gene is TRBJ2-2, the V gene TRBV19; D perhaps matches TRBD1 (6 bases). This CDR3 is CASSTRDTPTGELFF. The CDR3 nucleotides are TGTGCCAGTAGTACTAGGGACACACCCACCGGGGAGCTGTTTTTT. Filled out from reference TRBV19 and TRBJ2-2, the complete variable domain reads DGGITQSPKYLFRKEGQNVTLSCEQNLNHDAMYWYRQDPGQGLRLIYYSQIVNDFQKGDIAEGYSVSREKKESFPLTVTSAQKNPTAFYLCASSTRDTPTGELFFGEGSRLTVL.